The present entry profiles one T cell receptor beta chain with its context. Its antigen remains unidentified. This entry belongs to a study of T cells expressing NK-cell markers. Across the whole study: Seven of eight sequenced donors tested HCMV-seropositive; one tested seronegative. Study observations and caveats: These same clonotypes (in several donors) also led the CD3+CD56-NKG2C+ fraction.

TCR beta cDNA was generated via 5'RACE template switching incorporating UMIs. TCRdb re-called the 5' RACE reads and shows each CDR3 protein once, DNA omitted. The sample includes fewer than 300,000 distinct CDR3 sequences. Germline V gives CDR1 SGHTA, CDR2 FQGNSA. The CDR3 runs to 13 residues. The V call is TRBV7-2, the J call TRBJ1-5. Sequencing was done on a sample of blood T cells: a sorted CD56 or NKG2C T cell subset, CD4+ or CD8+ T cells, or bulk PBMC T cells (not recorded which). The TCR comes from a woman aged 18 to 75 in good health. CDR3 loop: CASREGTGQPQHF.